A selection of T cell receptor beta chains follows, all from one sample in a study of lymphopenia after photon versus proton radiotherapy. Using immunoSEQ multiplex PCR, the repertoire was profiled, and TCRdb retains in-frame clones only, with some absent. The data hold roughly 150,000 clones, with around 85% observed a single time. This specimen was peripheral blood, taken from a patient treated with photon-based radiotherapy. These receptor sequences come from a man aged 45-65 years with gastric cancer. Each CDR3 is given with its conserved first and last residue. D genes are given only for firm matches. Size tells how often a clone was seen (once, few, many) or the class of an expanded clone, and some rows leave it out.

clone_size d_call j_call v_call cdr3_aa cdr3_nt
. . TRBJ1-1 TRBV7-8 CASSSTPGKRGGRAFF TGTGCCAGCAGCTCGACTCCGGGAAAAAGGGGGGGTAGAGCTTTCTTT
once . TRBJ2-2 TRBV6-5 CASSRTESGTGELFF TGTGCCAGCAGCCGGACAGAGTCTGGAACCGGGGAGCTGTTTTTT
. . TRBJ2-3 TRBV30 CASGPSGTDTQYF TGTGCCAGTGGGCCTAGCGGCACAGATACGCAGTATTTT
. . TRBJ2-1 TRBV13 CASSRTEYNEQFF TGTGCCAGCAGCCGGACTGAATACAATGAGCAGTTCTTC
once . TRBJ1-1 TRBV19 CASSTSGKRNTEAFF TGTGCCAGTAGTACCTCAGGGAAACGGAACACTGAAGCTTTCTTT
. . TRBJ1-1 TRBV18 CASSPQSGGIEAFF TGTGCCAGCTCACCGCAATCGGGGGGCATTGAAGCTTTCTTT
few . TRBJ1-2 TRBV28 CASSTSTANYGYTF TGTGCCAGCAGTACCTCGACAGCAAACTATGGCTACACCTTC
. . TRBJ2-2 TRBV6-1 CASSDLGTGELFF TGTGCCAGCAGTGATTTAGGGACCGGGGAGCTGTTTTTT
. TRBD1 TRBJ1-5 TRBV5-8 CASSPGQGAYSNQPQHF TGTGCCAGCAGCCCGGGACAGGGGGCCTATAGCAATCAGCCCCAGCATTTT
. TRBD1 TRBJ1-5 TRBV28 CASSSGQGATRNQPQHF TGTGCCAGCAGTTCGGGACAGGGGGCCACTCGCAATCAGCCCCAGCATTTT
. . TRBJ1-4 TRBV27 CASRPGHHDEKLFF TGTGCCAGCAGACCGGGCCATCATGATGAAAAACTGTTTTTT
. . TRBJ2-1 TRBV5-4 CASSGSTGLNEQFF TGTGCCAGCAGCGGTTCAACAGGGCTCAATGAGCAGTTCTTC
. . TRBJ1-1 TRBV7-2 CASSWGFLMNTEAFF TGTGCCAGCAGCTGGGGGTTCTTGATGAACACTGAAGCTTTCTTT
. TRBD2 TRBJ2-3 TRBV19 CASSIPRDYRTDTQYF TGTGCCAGTAGTATCCCCAGGGACTACCGCACAGATACGCAGTATTTT
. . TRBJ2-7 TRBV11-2 CASSLDQPGGYSYEQYF TGTGCCAGCAGCTTAGATCAACCAGGAGGGTACTCCTACGAGCAGTACTTC
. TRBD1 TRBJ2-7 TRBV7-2 CASSTDRVLSSYEQYF TGTGCCAGCAGCACGGACAGGGTGCTCTCCTCCTACGAGCAGTACTTC
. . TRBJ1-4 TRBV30 CACTLREETNEKLFF TGTGCCTGCACCCTCCGAGAGGAGACTAATGAAAAACTGTTTTTT
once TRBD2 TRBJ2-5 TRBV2 CASSEVLAGGKTQYF TGTGCCAGCAGTGAAGTACTAGCGGGAGGGAAGACCCAGTACTTC
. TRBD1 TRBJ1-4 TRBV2 CASSVGTELKLFF TGTGCCAGCAGTGTCGGGACAGAACTAAAACTGTTTTTT
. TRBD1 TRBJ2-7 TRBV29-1 CSVPTGVRTGEQYF TGCAGCGTGCCTACAGGGGTCCGTACGGGCGAGCAGTACTTC
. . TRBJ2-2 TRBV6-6 CASSYEGPNTGELFF TGTGCCAGCAGTTACGAGGGACCTAACACCGGGGAGCTGTTTTTT
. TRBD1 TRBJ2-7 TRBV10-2 CASSTGTAYEQYF TGCGCCAGCAGCACCGGGACAGCCTACGAGCAGTACTTC
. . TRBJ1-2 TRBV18 CASSPPTANYGYTF TGTGCCAGCTCACCACCGACAGCTAACTATGGCTACACCTTC
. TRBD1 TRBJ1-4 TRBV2 CASSRDRNEKLFF TGTGCCAGCAGTAGGGACAGGAATGAAAAACTGTTTTTC
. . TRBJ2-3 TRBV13 CASSLGGTTDTQYF TGTGCCAGCAGCTTAGGCGGAACCACAGATACGCAGTATTTT
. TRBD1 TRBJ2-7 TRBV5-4 CASSYQGARSYEQYF TGTGCCAGCAGCTACCAGGGGGCAAGGTCCTACGAGCAGTACTTC
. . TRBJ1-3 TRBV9 CASSGGDSSGNTIYF TGTGCCAGCAGCGGAGGGGACTCGTCTGGAAACACCATATATTTT
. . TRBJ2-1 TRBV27 CASSRDSAYNEQFF TGTGCCAGCAGCCGGGACTCCGCCTACAATGAGCAGTTCTTC
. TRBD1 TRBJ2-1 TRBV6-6 CASSRQGAYNEQFF TGTGCCAGCAGTCGACAGGGAGCCTACAATGAGCAGTTCTTC
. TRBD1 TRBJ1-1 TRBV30 CAWIRRTGNTEAFF TGTGCCTGGATTCGAAGGACAGGGAACACTGAAGCTTTCTTT
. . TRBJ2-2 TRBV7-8 CASGVAGIANTGELFF TGTGCCAGCGGGGTAGCCGGGATCGCGAACACCGGGGAGCTGTTTTTT
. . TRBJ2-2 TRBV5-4 CASSFIGTGELFF TGTGCCAGCAGCTTTATAGGGACCGGGGAGCTGTTTTTT
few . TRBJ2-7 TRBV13 CASSPNRISYEQYF TGTGCCAGCAGCCCGAACAGGATCTCCTACGAGCAGTACTTC
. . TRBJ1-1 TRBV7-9 CASSPYGALNTEAFF TGTGCCAGCAGCCCCTACGGGGCCCTTAACACTGAAGCTTTCTTT
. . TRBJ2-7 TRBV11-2 CASSLTGGKSSYEQYF TGTGCCAGCAGCTTAACCGGGGGCAAGAGCTCCTACGAGCAGTACTTC
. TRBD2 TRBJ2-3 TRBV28 CASSLGGRATDTQYF TGTGCCAGCAGTTTAGGCGGGAGGGCCACAGATACGCAGTATTTT
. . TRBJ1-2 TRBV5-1 CASSQEGTVYGYTF TGCGCCAGCAGCCAAGAGGGGACTGTGTATGGCTACACCTTC
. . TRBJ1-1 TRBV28 CASRTTNQGGTEAFF TGTGCCAGCAGGACCACTAATCAGGGAGGCACTGAAGCTTTCTTT
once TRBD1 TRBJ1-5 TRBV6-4 CASSDREGGQPQHF TGTGCCAGCAGCGACAGGGAAGGGGGTCAGCCCCAGCATTTT
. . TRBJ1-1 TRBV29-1 CSVDFASWEGRMNTEAFF TGCAGCGTTGATTTTGCCTCCTGGGAAGGACGGATGAACACTGAAGCTTTCTTT
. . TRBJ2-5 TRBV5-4 CASSPLGETQYF TGTGCCAGCAGCCCCCTGGGAGAGACCCAGTACTTC
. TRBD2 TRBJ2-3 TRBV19 CASSIDRFGGSTDTQYF TGTGCCAGTAGTATAGATAGGTTCGGGGGGAGCACAGATACGCAGTATTTT
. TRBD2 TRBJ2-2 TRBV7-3 CASSPSGSRDTGELFF TGTGCCAGCAGCCCCAGCGGGAGCCGAGACACCGGGGAGCTGTTTTTT
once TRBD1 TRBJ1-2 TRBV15 CATSRDLQGAHGYTF TGTGCCACCAGCAGAGATCTACAGGGGGCTCATGGCTACACCTTC
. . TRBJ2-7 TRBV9 CASSVHRVSYEQYF TGTGCCAGCAGCGTGCACCGGGTTTCCTACGAGCAGTACTTC
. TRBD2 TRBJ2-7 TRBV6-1 CASSSIREGYEQYF TGTGCCAGCAGTTCCATAAGGGAGGGGTACGAGCAGTACTTC
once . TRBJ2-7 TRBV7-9 CASSPGREWSYEQYF TGTGCCAGCAGCCCGGGCAGGGAATGGTCCTACGAGCAGTACTTC
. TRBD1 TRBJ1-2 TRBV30 CAWSAPSRGLDYGYTF TGTGCCTGGAGTGCACCCTCCAGGGGGCTCGACTATGGCTACACCTTC
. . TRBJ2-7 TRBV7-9 CASSRLGHEQYF TGTGCCAGCAGCCGACTAGGCCACGAGCAGTACTTC
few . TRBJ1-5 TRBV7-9 CASSSGFDQPQHF TGTGCCAGCAGCTCCGGGTTCGATCAGCCCCAGCATTTT
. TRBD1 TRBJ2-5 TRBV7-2 CASSWDRAETQYF TGTGCCAGCAGCTGGGACAGGGCGGAGACCCAGTACTTC